The T cell receptor beta chain described here comes from a study of T cells after yellow fever vaccination (dated by TCRdb to about 2019). Describing the broader study: The SMART-Seq v4 Ultra Low Input RNA kit was used to prepare libraries from fractions with low cell numbers. Bulk TCR alpha and beta repertoires were sequenced longitudinally to track T-cell clones before and after primary and booster YFV17D yellow fever vaccination. Two healthy male donors, one aged 18 to 30 and one aged 30 to 40 years, made up the cohort. Blood was collected at multiple timepoints before and after primary and secondary immunization, and bulk PBMC replicates and cell subsets were isolated. What the authors observed across the whole study: A small fraction of clonotypes showed up in both the CD4 and CD8 compartments, probably as a result of convergent recombination. Compared with the primary T-cell response, the secondary T-cell response was faster but weaker, reaching its peak on day 5 rather than on day 15. FACS-sorted repertoires could contain abundant contaminating clonotypes from the bulk population, so computational filtering was required. Most clones expanded after primary vaccination were re-detected after the booster (almost 97% of CD4 and 88% of CD8), suggesting broad memory maintenance. Because the study included only a couple of donors, the extent to which the findings can be generalized is limited.

This clonotype has more than one count but fewer than ten. It lacks a known antigen. Base quality data are lacking; no much larger clone is found one base away. CDR1 and CDR2 (LGHNA, YSLEER) derive from the germline V gene. Taken from cysteine to phenylalanine, the CDR3 has 16 residues. The CDR3 DNA has 48 bases and is translated from base 1. V loses 0 bases of germline sequence and J loses 4 bases, and the interval between the two ends is 15 bases. TCR cDNA was synthesized by 5'RACE template switching, through which a universal primer site and unique molecular identifiers were introduced. Priming for cDNA synthesis came from both the TCR alpha and TCR beta constant segments. Library amplification used two PCR steps, and the second PCR step added sample barcodes and sequencing adapters. Sequencing of the libraries was done on either Illumina HiSeq 2500 (2x100 bp) or NovaSeq (2x150 bp). Under the source paper's analysis protocol: MIGEC handled demultiplexing of reads and collapsing into UMI consensus sequences, while MiXCR performed V(D)J alignment. Vaccine-responding clonotypes were defined with edgeR using replicate PBMC samples, requiring FDR below 0.01 and a log2 fold change above 5 up to day 15. CD4 or CD8 identity was assigned to each bulk clonotype according to whether the clonotype was present at higher abundance in the sequenced CD4 repertoire or the sequenced CD8 repertoire. The public reads were run again by TCRdb, first through fastp at Q25 and then through MiXCR, and only productive beta chains were kept. Rows are combined by CDR3 protein, so each entry shows the most common genes and DNA. The authors' filters were not applied to this entry. The sample contains a few hundred thousand distinct CDR3 sequences, roughly 8.6% of them found a single time. The ten most abundant clones make up under 20% of the sample.

The treatment or condition label corresponds to: live attenuated yellow fever vaccine strain. At each blood-draw timepoint, two biological replicates of bulk PBMCs were collected. PBMCs were isolated from peripheral blood using a standard Ficoll-Paque protocol. TriZol was used to extract RNA from bulk PBMCs, from CD4 and CD8 fractions, and from dextramer-positive and dextramer-negative fractions. The sequence links TRBV4-3 to TRBJ1-1; the best D guess is TRBD1, with 5 bases matching. This specimen consisted of PBMCs, obtained approximately 47 days after the first yellow fever vaccination. The origin of this receptor is a man between 18 and 35 years old who received the YFV17D yellow fever vaccine. The sequenced DNA: TGCGCCAGCAGCCAAGAGGGGGGAGGGGTAGGCACTGAAGCTTTCTTT. This encodes CASSQEGGGVGTEAFF.